This T cell receptor (beta chain) emerged from a study of early T cells in non-severe SARS-CoV-2 infection. For the study at large: The input, bulk RNA from unsorted whole blood, was sequenced, and chains were unpaired.

Study-level findings and limits: VDJdb matching favored anti-spike CD8 responses, missing private and CD4 specificities.

About this clonotype itself: Antigen unknown.

Molecules of cDNA were individually given unique molecular identifiers that were attached to them. MiXCR was run by TCRdb on the 5' RACE reads, yielding one entry per CDR3 protein. The sample has 57,000 or so distinct CDR3 sequences, about 12% seen once. The sample consisted of whole blood, taken at baseline. This receptor was taken from an adult who was a healthcare worker with PCR-confirmed SARS-CoV-2 infection or an uninfected control (not recorded which). The donor label of this sample is uncertain.

The CDR3, as DNA: TGTGCCAGCAGCCCCAGGGTTTCTCGTTCCGCTGAAGCTTTCTTT. Protein: CASSPRVSRSAEAFF. V is TRBV9 and J is TRBJ1-1; D might be TRBD1 (5 bases). The CDR3 contains 15 residues. CDR1 is SGDLS, CDR2 YYNGEE, per germline. V was trimmed by 4 bases and J by 6 bases, leaving 19 bases between them.